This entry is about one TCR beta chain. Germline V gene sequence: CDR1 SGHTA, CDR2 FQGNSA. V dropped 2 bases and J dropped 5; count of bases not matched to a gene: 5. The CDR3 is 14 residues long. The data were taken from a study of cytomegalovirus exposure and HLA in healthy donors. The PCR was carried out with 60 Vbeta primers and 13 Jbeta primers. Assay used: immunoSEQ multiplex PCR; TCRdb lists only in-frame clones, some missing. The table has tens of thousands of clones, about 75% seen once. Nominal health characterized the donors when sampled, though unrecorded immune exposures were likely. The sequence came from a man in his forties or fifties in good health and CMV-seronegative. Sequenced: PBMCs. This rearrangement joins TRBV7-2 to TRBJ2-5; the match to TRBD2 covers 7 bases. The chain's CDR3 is CASSLRFSGETQYF. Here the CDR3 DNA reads TGTGCCAGCAGCTTAAGGTTTAGCGGGGAGACCCAGTACTTC.